The source of this T cell receptor (beta chain) is a study of T-cell memory formation after mild COVID-19 (TCRdb year 2021). Regarding the complete study: TCR sequence clusters from the two donors were found to be largely donor specific. In two donors, T-cell clones that expanded and contracted after mild COVID-19 were followed by sequencing TCRalpha and TCRbeta repertoires longitudinally. Two young, previously healthy adult volunteers, one female and one male, were included in the cohort.

The sequencer was an Illumina NovaSeq 6000. cDNA libraries for TCRalpha and TCRbeta were prepared by 5'RACE using constant-segment primers, with sample barcodes and unique molecular identifiers added. RNA was extracted from every sample with Trizol reagent. Libraries were amplified in two PCR steps, with a second sample barcode and Illumina TruSeq adapters added in the second step. Sequencing of the libraries was done on an Illumina NovaSeq, producing 2 x 150 bp paired-end reads. From the authors' description of their analysis: Demultiplexing of reads and collapsing into UMI-guided consensus sequences were performed with migec v1.2.7. Using mixcr v2.1.11, the UMI consensuses were aligned to TRA and TRB V and J templates and assembled into clonotypes. A clonotype was counted as expanded or contracted only when both edgeR and NoisET called the clonotype significant, with the noise models trained on biological replicates. For edgeR calls, the thresholds were a false discovery rate-adjusted p below 0.01 and a log2 fold-change of 1. As an exploratory analysis of dynamics, max-normalized trajectories of the 1000 most abundant clonotypes were examined with PCA combined with hierarchical clustering. Separately sequenced CD4+ and CD8+ repertoires were used to assign the CD4 or CD8 phenotype of responding clones. TCRdb cleaned the public reads at Q25 with fastp, built clones with MiXCR and kept in-frame beta chains. A single entry per CDR3 protein holds the most common genes and DNA from its merged rows. The V and J calls and clone size come from TCRdb's table, not from the authors' own analysis. The sample data list just under 550,000 distinct CDR3 sequences, and roughly 22% of these were observed just once. The ten largest clones add up to 9.5% to 15% of the sample.

Broad study findings and their caveats: The second-wave clones that peaked on day 37 were not confirmed to be SARS-CoV-2 specific. Only a couple of mild cases were covered by the study, and larger cohorts that include severe cases with pre-infection samples were considered necessary. Contracting CD4+ clones appeared mostly in the CM and EM memory subsets, whereas CD8+ clones were enriched in EMRA. Some responding clones were found in pre-infection memory, which suggests that pre-existing cross-reactive memory T cells took part in the SARS-CoV-2 response. Clones contracting from day 15 to 85 had balanced CD4/CD8 phenotypes, while a second wave expanding from day 15 to 37 was biased towards CD4+.

This clonotype was seen a handful of times. Its antigen remains undetermined. Within one base of it there is no much larger clone, and no base qualities were kept. Unmatched junction bases come to 4, with V trimmed by 2 bases and J by 3 bases. The germline V gene gives CDR1 as SGHTA and CDR2 as FQGNSA. The CDR3 holds 15 amino acids from the cysteine to the phenylalanine. The retained sequence is limited to the CDR3, 45 bases, with the frame set at the first base. PBMCs were isolated by Ficoll-Paque density gradient centrifugation. The source of this sequence is an adult woman who had mild COVID-19 (a few samples of this study predate the infection). The sample titles of this study are shuffled in the database, so cell type and time point are left out; the donor was told from shared clones. The sample comprised PBMCs or a T cell subset sorted from them (not recorded which). The V and J genes are TRBV7-2 and TRBJ2-7; TRBD2 fits 10 bases in the junction. The bases read TGTGCCAGCAGCTTAACTAGCGGGAATGGCTACGAGCAGTACTTC. Protein translation: CASSLTSGNGYEQYF.